This passage covers 9 T cell receptor beta chains from one sample sequenced in a study of blood T cell repertoires in COVID-19. Measured with immunoSEQ multiplex PCR; TCRdb has only the in-frame clones, and not every one. The sample comprises under 150,000 clones, roughly 80% of which are singletons, and about 9% rests with the top ten. What was sequenced was peripheral blood. The receptors stem from a man between 50 and 59 years old with active or convalescent COVID-19.

In this sample, this clone turned up a few times. J is TRBJ2-3 and V is TRBV28; perhaps TRBD1 as D (7 bases). V lost 5 bases, J lost 0 bases, and 18 bases lay in between. CDR1 is MDHEN, CDR2 SYDVKM, per germline. The CDR3 runs 17 residues. The DNA for the CDR3 is TGTGCCAGCAGTCCTGTGACAGGGAGGTTGAGCACAGATACGCAGTATTTT. Its protein product is CASSPVTGRLSTDTQYF.

This clone was found once. The chain employs TRBV6-2 or TRBV6-3 and TRBJ2-3; D not resolved. Germline CDR1 is MNHEY and CDR2 is SVGEGT. The CDR3 runs 13 residues. Trimming took off 2 bases at V and 6 bases at J, with 9 bases between the two ends. CDR3 amino acids: CASSYPNEDTQYF. CDR3 bases: TGTGCCAGCAGTTACCCGAACGAGGATACGCAGTATTTT.

J is TRBJ2-6 and V is TRBV2; no clear D gene. The CDR3 sequence is 13 residues long. V was shortened by 2 bases and J by 4 bases, with 3 bases between the two germline ends. Germline V gene sequence: CDR1 SNHLY, CDR2 FYNNEI. The CDR3 region is CASSETGANVLTF. The CDR3 DNA sequence: TGTGCCAGCAGTGAAACAGGGGCCAACGTCCTGACTTTC.

The genes are TRBV27 and TRBJ2-7; D remains ambiguous. The V end was cut by 0 bases, the J end by 0 bases, with 9 bases between. CDR1 is MNHEY, CDR2 SMNVEV, per germline (reference sequence). This CDR3 spans 15 amino acids. CDR3 sequence: CASSLSEESSYEQYF. CDR3 in DNA: TGTGCCAGCAGTTTATCCGAGGAGAGCTCCTACGAGCAGTACTTC.

V gene TRBV15 combines with J gene TRBJ1-6, with 7 bases fitting TRBD1. V shed 3 bases and J 7 bases; nucleotides not matched to a gene: 3. Germline V gene sequence: CDR1 LNHNV, CDR2 YYDKDF (reference sequence). CDR3 size: 14 residues. The CDR3 DNA sequence: TGTGCCACCAGCAGGCCGGGACAGAATTCACCCCTCCACTTT. This encodes CATSRPGQNSPLHF.

The J gene is TRBJ1-2, the V gene TRBV12-3 or TRBV12-4; tentative D call: TRBD1 (5 bases). V lost 4 bases to trimming and J lost 8 bases, with 14 bases between them. The CDR3 is made up of 13 amino acids. CDR3 in amino acids: CASSSGGYEGYTF. The CDR3 DNA reads TGTGCCAGCAGTTCGGGGGGGTATGAAGGCTACACCTTC.

The gene calls are TRBV7-8 and TRBJ2-7; perhaps TRBD1 as D (6 bases). Per the germline V gene, CDR1 is SGHVS and CDR2 is FQNEAQ. The CDR3 length is 15 residues. V was cut by 1 base and J by 3 bases, with 13 bases left in between. CDR3 bases: TGTGCCAGCAGCTTAGTTCGACACAGGGTCTACGAGCAGTACTTC. This translates into CASSLVRHRVYEQYF.

V and J are TRBV24-1 and TRBJ1-1; 7 bases line up with TRBD1. The length of the CDR3 is 13 residues. Germline CDR1 and CDR2: KGHDR and SFDVKD. Trimming removed 3 bases from V and 4 bases from J; junction bases left unmatched: 1. CDR3 DNA sequence: TGTGCCACCAGTGATGCAGGGGGCACTGAAGCTTTCTTT. Translated, it gives CATSDAGGTEAFF.

The V call is TRBV5-6, the J call TRBJ1-3; TRBD1 is a possible D gene (5 bases). V was trimmed by 2 bases and J by 4 bases, leaving 13 bases between them. The CDR3 spans 15 residues. The V gene's germline CDR1 is SGHDT and CDR2 YYEEEE. The CDR3 here is CASSLTTVGGNTIYF. CDR3 DNA sequence: TGTGCCAGCAGCTTAACGACAGTCGGCGGAAACACCATATATTTT.